This entry lists 31 T cell receptor beta chains sequenced from one sample in a study of T-cell reconstitution after alpha-beta-depleted transplantation in children. Unique molecular identifiers featured in how the TCRbeta library was prepared. TCRdb re-called the PCR reads through MiXCR, storing one row per CDR3 protein. The table lists 190,000 or so distinct CDR3 sequences, more than 12% of them singletons. The material sequenced was PBMCs from the stem cell graft donor, taken from the stem cell graft. These receptor sequences come from a human donor who donated a stem cell graft to a child with acute lymphoblastic leukemia.

This clonotype was seen repeatedly, ten times or more. The chain links TRBV20-1 to TRBJ1-6, with D possibly TRBD1 on 5 matching bases. Germline CDR1 DFQATT, CDR2 SNEGSKA (reference sequence). This CDR3 is 13 amino acids long. V gave up 3 bases and J gave up 7 bases, with 10 bases separating them. For the CDR3, the DNA is TGCAGTGCTAGGACAGCTTCCAATTCACCCCTCCACTTT. Translating gives CSARTASNSPLHF.

This clonotype was observed many times. This sequence joins TRBV6-5 and TRBJ2-3; D tentatively fits TRBD1 or TRBD2 (5 bases each). Looked up from germline, CDR1 is MNHEY and CDR2 is SVGAGI. The CDR3 spans 17 residues. Trimming shortened V by 0 bases and J by 0 bases, and 13 bases separated the two germline ends. The CDR3, as DNA: TGTGCCAGCAGTTACTCTTTTGACGGGACCAGCACAGATACGCAGTATTTT. Translating gives CASSYSFDGTSTDTQYF.

This clonotype was counted at least ten times. This chain connects TRBV5-1 to TRBJ2-4; a weak D match, TRBD1 (6 bases). V was cut by 3 bases and J by 3 bases, with 13 bases left in between. The CDR3 sequence is 15 residues long. Per germline, CDR1 SGHRS and CDR2 YFSETQ. The CDR3 DNA reads as TGCGCCAGCAGCTACCCGGACAGATACAAAAACATTCAGTACTTC. Translation: CASSYPDRYKNIQYF.

This clonotype was detected ten times or more. The chain combines TRBV25-1 with TRBJ2-3; TRBD2 is a possible D gene (6 bases). Germline V gives CDR1 MGHDK, CDR2 SYGVNS. The CDR3 loop spans 16 amino acids. The V end was cut by 1 base, the J end by 0 bases, with 11 bases between. In DNA, the CDR3 is TGTGCCAGCAGTGAATTTCCGGGAGATAGCACAGATACGCAGTATTTT. It yields the protein CASSEFPGDSTDTQYF.

This clonotype was observed at least ten times. This chain joins TRBV12-3 or TRBV12-4 and TRBJ2-1; D gene unclear. V dropped 7 bases and J dropped 6 bases, with 7 bases sitting between them. CDR3 length: 11 amino acids. This CDR3 reads CASKLLNEQFF. The DNA of the CDR3 is TGTGCCAGCAAACTACTCAATGAGCAGTTCTTC.

Ten or more counts support this clonotype. The chain recombines TRBV20-1 with TRBJ1-6, with D hard to call. Per germline, CDR1 DFQATT and CDR2 SNEGSKA (reference sequence). Trimming shortened V by 3 bases and J by 5 bases, and 8 bases separated the two germline ends. The CDR3 length is 13 residues. CDR3 DNA: TGCAGTGCTAGCGCGGCAAATAATTCACCCCTCCACTTT. Its translation is CSASAANNSPLHF.

This clonotype appeared many times. The chain links TRBV18 to TRBJ2-5; the D gene is possibly TRBD2 (6 bases). This CDR3 has 14 residues. Trimming took 2 bases from V and 4 from J, leaving 11 bases between them. Germline-derived CDR1 and CDR2 are KGHSH and LQKENI. CDR3 bases: TGTGCCAGCTCACCAAGCCCAGCGGGAGAGACCCAGTACTTC. Translating gives CASSPSPAGETQYF. The full variable domain, rest sourced from reference TRBV18 and TRBJ2-5, is NAGVMQNPRHLVRRRGQEARLRCSPMKGHSHVYWYRQLPEEGLKFMVYLQKENIIDESGMPKERFSAEFPKEGPSILRIQQVVRGDSAAYFCASSPSPAGETQYFGPGTRLLVL.

This clonotype occurred many times. This chain uses TRBV5-1 with TRBJ2-7; no clear D gene. Trimming shortened V by 6 bases and J by 0 bases, and 13 bases separated the two germline ends. Germline CDR1 SGHRS, CDR2 YFSETQ. This CDR3 is 14 amino acids long. The CDR3 DNA sequence: TGCGCCAGCACTCAGACTCGTAACTCCTACGAGCAGTACTTC. Its protein is CASTQTRNSYEQYF. Variable domain in full (rest from reference TRBV5-1 and TRBJ2-7): KAGVTQTPRYLIKTRGQQVTLSCSPISGHRSVSWYQQTPGQGLQFLFEYFSETQRNKGNFPGRFSGRQFSNSRSEMNVSTLELGDSALYLCASTQTRNSYEQYFGPGTRLTVT.

This clonotype was observed at least ten times. CDR3: CASSLGQGWKQYF. Written as DNA, the CDR3 is TGTGCCAGCAGTTTGGGGCAGGGTTGGAAGCAGTACTTC. This sequence joins TRBV28 and TRBJ2-7; perhaps TRBD1 as D (5 bases). The CDR3 totals 13 residues. V dropped 3 bases and J dropped 8 bases, with 14 bases sitting between them. Looked up from germline, CDR1 is MDHEN and CDR2 is SYDVKM.

This clonotype was counted ten times or more. The chain uses TRBV7-9 and TRBJ1-4; the D is unclear. With 6 bases removed from V and 3 bases from J, the gap between germline ends came to 11 bases. From germline, CDR1 is SEHNR and CDR2 FQNEAQ (reference sequence). The CDR3 covers 14 residues. CDR3 sequence: CASRQITANEKLFF. The CDR3 nucleotides read TGTGCCAGCAGGCAAATTACAGCTAATGAAAAACTGTTTTTT.

This clonotype was recorded many times. This chain joins TRBV20-1 and TRBJ1-2; TRBD1 matches 10 bases. Per the germline V gene, CDR1 is DFQATT and CDR2 is SNEGSKA (reference sequence). This CDR3 is 14 amino acids long. V was pared by 3 bases and J by 6 bases, with 7 bases of the junction left unmatched. As DNA, the CDR3 is TGCAGTGCTAGCCCGACAGGGGGCGCCCATGGCTACACCTTC. Protein: CSASPTGGAHGYTF.

This clonotype came up many times. The V gene is TRBV4-1, the J gene TRBJ2-2; D remains unclear. The V end lost 1 base, the J end lost 4 bases, and 10 bases lay between the germline ends. The CDR3 covers 15 residues. CDR1 and CDR2 (germline): MGHRA, YSYEKL. This chain's CDR3 is CASSQGGGVTGELFF. CDR3 bases: TGCGCCAGCAGCCAAGGGGGTGGCGTCACCGGGGAGCTGTTTTTT.

At least ten counts were recorded for this clonotype. The rearrangement joins TRBV20-1 to TRBJ2-7, with D unclear. Per germline, CDR1 DFQATT and CDR2 SNEGSKA (reference sequence). V lost 3 bases, J lost 2 bases, and 14 bases lay in between. This CDR3 spans 14 amino acids. CDR3 residues: CSASRDARPYEQYF. CDR3 nucleotides: TGCAGTGCTAGTCGAGACGCAAGACCCTACGAGCAGTACTTC.

This clonotype was seen many times. The chain has TRBV5-1 and TRBJ1-1; D is uncertain. Per the germline V gene, CDR1 is SGHRS and CDR2 is YFSETQ. V lost 0 bases, J lost 4 bases, and 13 bases lay in between. The length of the CDR3 is 15 residues. CDR3 loop: CASSLVELPGTEAFF. The DNA for the CDR3 is TGCGCCAGCAGCTTGGTGGAACTTCCGGGCACTGAAGCTTTCTTT.

This clonotype appeared many times. The junction departs from germline at one end; a sequencing error may be responsible. The genes are TRBV20-1 and TRBJ2-4; TRBD2 matches 9 bases. CDR3 length equals 16 residues. Germline assignment: CDR1 DFQATT and CDR2 SNEGSKA (reference sequence). CDR3: CSAREVPGAGGNIQYF. The CDR3 DNA reads as TGCAGTGCGAGAGAGGTTCCGGGAGCGGGGGGAAACATTCAGTACTTC.

This clonotype was observed a single time. The chain uses TRBV5-1 and TRBJ2-1, with TRBD2 matching 8 bases. There are 14 residues in the CDR3. The germline V gene encodes CDR1 SGHRS and CDR2 YFSETQ. Trimming cost V 5 bases and J 4 bases; bases outside gene matches: 5. As DNA, the CDR3 is TGCGCCAGCAGTACTAGCGGAGGTTACAATGAGCAGTTCTTC. Its protein is CASSTSGGYNEQFF. The whole variable domain, remainder taken from reference TRBV5-1 and TRBJ2-1, is KAGVTQTPRYLIKTRGQQVTLSCSPISGHRSVSWYQQTPGQGLQFLFEYFSETQRNKGNFPGRFSGRQFSNSRSEMNVSTLELGDSALYLCASSTSGGYNEQFFGPGTRLTVL.

This clonotype was detected ten times or more. V and J are TRBV12-3 or TRBV12-4 and TRBJ2-3; TRBD1 is a possible D gene (5 bases). This CDR3 region has 13 residues. V lost 6 bases and J lost 3, with 10 bases in between. In DNA form, the CDR3 reads TGTGCCAGCAGAGGCCCAGGGACAGATACGCAGTATTTT. Its translation is CASRGPGTDTQYF.

Many counts were recorded for this clonotype. V is TRBV5-6 and J is TRBJ1-2; 7 nucleotides match TRBD1. The CDR3 is made up of 13 amino acids. V gave up 7 bases and J gave up 4 bases; unmatched junction bases: 7. The germline V gene encodes CDR1 SGHDT and CDR2 YYEEEE. The CDR3 coding sequence is TGTGCCAGCGCGACAGGGCTCACCTATGGCTACACCTTC. Translated: CASATGLTYGYTF.

In this sample, this clonotype turned up many times. The rearrangement joins TRBV20-1 to TRBJ2-1, with D perhaps matching TRBD1 or TRBD2 (5 bases each). The CDR3 runs to 11 residues. The germline V gene has CDR1 DFQATT and CDR2 SNEGSKA (reference sequence). V was shortened by 5 bases and J by 12 bases, with 14 bases between the two germline ends. The CDR3 reads CSARGPTRQFF. CDR3 in DNA: TGCAGTGCTCGGGGCCCCACTAGGCAGTTCTTC.

This clonotype was seen ten or more times. This rearrangement joins TRBV20-1 to TRBJ1-4; D might be TRBD1 (6 bases). The V gene's germline CDR1 is DFQATT and CDR2 SNEGSKA (reference sequence). V was cut by 5 bases and J by 6 bases, with 16 bases left in between. The CDR3 loop spans 14 amino acids. The CDR3 bases are TGCAGTGCTCAAACCTTACGACAGGATGAAAAACTGTTTTTT. This codes for CSAQTLRQDEKLFF.

This clonotype was observed many times. The chain employs TRBV19 and TRBJ2-7; 8 bases align to TRBD2. The CDR3 sequence is 15 residues long. V trimming: 2 bases; J trimming: 1 base; junction bases outside the gene matches: 4. Germline CDR1 is LNHDA and CDR2 is SQIVND (reference sequence). Here the CDR3 DNA reads TGTGCCAGTAGTATAACTAGCGGAAAATCCTACGAGCAGTACTTC. This sequence encodes CASSITSGKSYEQYF.

This clonotype occurred many times. J is TRBJ2-1 and V is TRBV5-1, with 12 nucleotides matching TRBD2. Germline V gene data show CDR1 as SGHRS and CDR2 as YFSETQ. J lost 8 bases, V lost 5 bases, and 8 bases had no gene match. The CDR3 is 15 amino acids. The DNA of the CDR3 is TGCGCCAGCAGATTAAAGACTAGCGGGAGTGATGAGCAGTTCTTC. This encodes CASRLKTSGSDEQFF.

This clonotype was detected many times. The chain joins TRBV12-3 or TRBV12-4 to TRBJ1-1; D is possibly TRBD1 (5 bases). This CDR3 comprises 13 residues. Trimming shortened V by 7 bases and J by 0 bases, and 9 bases separated the two germline ends. CDR3 sequence: CASKGQMNTEAFF. The DNA for the CDR3 is TGTGCCAGCAAAGGACAAATGAACACTGAAGCTTTCTTT.

This clonotype was seen repeatedly, ten times or more. The chain carries TRBV7-9 and TRBJ2-5; no reliable D call. V lost 4 bases to trimming and J lost 5 bases, with 14 bases between them. CDR1 and CDR2 (germline): SEHNR, FQNEAQ (reference sequence). This CDR3 comprises 14 residues. The CDR3 DNA reads TGTGCCAGCAGCTGGGAAGGCGGCGATGAGACCCAGTACTTC. Residues: CASSWEGGDETQYF.

This clonotype was detected ten times or more. The V and J genes are TRBV7-8 and TRBJ2-3; 8 nucleotides align to TRBD2. Trimming cost V 4 bases and J 4 bases; bases outside gene matches: 13. Germline CDR1 is SGHVS and CDR2 is FQNEAQ. The CDR3 extends over 17 amino acids. Here the CDR3 reads CASSSILLAEVADTQYF. As DNA, the CDR3 is TGTGCCAGCAGCTCTATACTACTAGCGGAGGTCGCAGATACGCAGTATTTT.

This clonotype was seen a handful of times. J is TRBJ2-2 and V is TRBV10-3, with D possibly matching TRBD1 (5 bases). The CDR3 runs to 16 residues. Germline V CDR1 and CDR2: ENHRY, SYGVKD. Between the trimmed V and J ends, which lost 5 bases and 8 bases, there was a span of 21 bases. This CDR3 is CAISPLQVEVPGELFF. The CDR3 DNA follows: TGTGCCATCAGTCCCCTACAGGTTGAGGTACCAGGGGAGCTGTTTTTT.

Notes on this clonotype: This may be a read error, as it is one base from a much larger clone. The J gene is TRBJ1-1, the V gene TRBV7-9; TRBD1 agrees at 7 bases. Germline V CDR1 and CDR2: SEHNR, FQNEAQ (reference sequence). This CDR3 is 14 amino acids long. This CDR3 reads CAGSPDREITEAFF. CDR3 sequence (DNA): TGTGCCGGCAGCCCAGACAGGGAGATCACTGAAGCTTTCTTT.

This clonotype was detected many times. This chain connects TRBV19 to TRBJ2-1, with 8 bases identical to TRBD2. Germline V gives CDR1 LNHDA, CDR2 SQIVND (reference sequence). The ends lost 6 bases at V and 5 bases at J; junction bases unmatched: 3. The CDR3 spans 13 residues. In DNA form, the CDR3 reads TGTGCCAGTAGACCGCGGGGGGACAATGAGCAGTTCTTC. It is translated as CASRPRGDNEQFF.

The chain combines TRBV30 with TRBJ2-1; perhaps TRBD2 as D (6 bases). The ends were cut back, 4 bases at V and 2 bases at J, with 24 bases in the middle. There are 18 residues in the CDR3. Germline loops: CDR1 GTSNPN, CDR2 SVGIG (reference sequence). In DNA, the CDR3 is TGTGCCTGGACCTACTTTGGCGGCGGGATGCTGACCTACAATGAGCAGTTCTTC. It is translated as CAWTYFGGGMLTYNEQFF. The full variable domain, with the rest looked up from reference TRBV30 and TRBJ2-1, is SQTIHQWPATLVQPVGSPLSLECTVEGTSNPNLYWYRQAAGRGLQLLFYSVGIGQISSEVPQNLSASRPQDRQFILSSKKLLLSDSGFYLCAWTYFGGGMLTYNEQFFGPGTRLTVL.

In its sample, this clonotype was seen many times. The J gene is TRBJ2-7, the V gene TRBV29-1; D uncertain. V dropped 4 bases and J dropped 3 bases, with 10 bases sitting between them. The CDR3 covers 12 residues. Germline V gene data show CDR1 as SQVTM and CDR2 as ANQGSEA. In nucleotides, the CDR3 is TGCAGCGTTGTGGCTTCTCTCTACGAGCAGTACTTC. Translated, it gives CSVVASLYEQYF.

This clonotype was seen at least ten times. V gene TRBV5-5 combines with J gene TRBJ1-1; D not certain. The CDR3 consists of 12 residues. Trimming cost V 1 base and J 11 bases, with 12 bases left between them. CDR1 and CDR2 from the germline V gene are SGHKS and YYEKEE (reference sequence). Written as DNA, the CDR3 is TGTGCCAGCAGCTTGACAGTCCATGAGGCTTTCTTT. It yields the protein CASSLTVHEAFF.